One and the same sample provided the 9 T cell receptor beta chains below, sequenced in a study of CD8+ T cells in alopecia areata. It was cDNA, reverse transcribed from extracted RNA, that served as the sequencing template. This table comes from immunoSEQ multiplex PCR, and its TCRdb copy is limited to in-frame clones, with some not included. The table records some 120,000 clones without singletons, the ten largest covering 15% to 20%. The sample consisted of lesional skin. The receptors stem from a C3H/HeJ mouse with alopecia areata. The strain's MHC haplotype is H2-k.

This clone has only a few counts. Gene names and germline match the mouse. The DNA ends 4 residues before the CDR3 does, and the rest of the CDR3 is filled in from the germline J gene. The chain recombines TRBV13-3 with TRBJ1-4, with 7 bases that match TRBD1. V lost 0 bases and J lost 4; bases outside the gene matches: 6. Germline V gene lookup returns CDR1 NNHDY and CDR2 SYVADS. The CDR3 covers 16 residues. The part of the CDR3 DNA that was read is TGTGCCAGCAGTGATGCAAGGGGACAGAGCAACGAA. Translating gives CASSDARGQSNE. The full CDR3 protein reads CASSDARGQSNERLFF.

Comment on this clone: Genes and germline come from the mouse. The observed sequence ends 4 residues before the CDR3 terminus, with the missing tail filled in from the germline J gene. The chain has TRBV13-3 and TRBJ2-7; TRBD2 agrees at 10 bases. There are 14 residues in the CDR3. Germline CDR1 and CDR2: NNHDY and SYVADS. Here the CDR3 reads CASSRRDWGYEQYF. The CDR3 DNA, read in part, is TGTGCCAGCAGCCGCCGGGACTGGGGATAT.

This clone occurred a few times. The gene names here belong to mouse. The CDR3 extends 4 residues past the end of the read, so its final part is completed from the germline J gene. The chain recombines TRBV19 with TRBJ1-1; 7 nucleotides agree with TRBD1. Germline assignment: CDR1 FNHDT and CDR2 SITEND (reference sequence). The junction had 4 bases not matched to a gene; V was cut back by 4 bases and J by 1 base. CDR3 size: 14 residues. The CDR3 is CASSWGQINTEVFF. The part of the CDR3 DNA that was read is TGTGCCAGCAGTTGGGGACAGATAAACACA.

This clone was seen a few times. Gene and germline names: mouse. Read coverage stops 4 residues before the CDR3 terminus; the germline J gene supplies the remainder. The J gene is TRBJ1-1, the V gene TRBV1; no definite D call. This CDR3 region has 15 residues. Germline assignment: CDR1 NSQYPW and CDR2 LRSPGD (reference sequence). Trimming stripped 6 bases from V and 0 bases from J, with 14 bases between. CDR3: CTCRSPERANTEVFF. The part of the CDR3 DNA that was read is TGCACCTGCAGGAGTCCTGAAAGGGCAAACACA. Combining the CDR3 with reference TRBV1 and TRBJ1-1 gives the whole variable domain VTLLEQNPRWRLVPRGQAVNLRCILKNSQYPWMSWYQQDLQKQLQWLFTLRSPGDKEVKSLPGADYLATRVTDTELRLQVANMSQGRTLYCTCRSPERANTEVFFGKGTRLTVV.

Note on this clone: Genes and germline come from the mouse. The read ends 4 residues early relative to the CDR3; the germline J gene fills the gap. The chain is built from TRBV1 and TRBJ2-5, with 10 bases that match TRBD2. Per germline, CDR1 NSQYPW and CDR2 LRSPGD (reference sequence). The CDR3 length is 16 residues. CDR3 region: CTCSADEDWGKDTQYF. The covered CDR3 bases are TGCACCTGCAGTGCAGATGAGGACTGGGGGAAAGAC.

This clone was observed a handful of times. Gene names and germline match the mouse. The read ends 4 residues early relative to the CDR3; the germline J gene fills the gap. This sequence joins TRBV13-3 and TRBJ2-2; 12 bases fit TRBD2. CDR1 is NNHDY, CDR2 SYVADS, per germline. The CDR3 spans 17 residues. V was clipped by 7 bases and J by 0 bases; unmatched bases: 7. The DNA read from the CDR3 is TGTGCCAGCGACGGGACTGGGGGGCCTGCAAACACCGGG. Encoded protein: CASDGTGGPANTG. The full CDR3 is CASDGTGGPANTGQLYF.

The sample holds many counts of this clone. Here the gene names and germline are mouse. The CDR3 is cut off 4 residues early in the read; its end comes from the germline J gene. The chain combines TRBV1 with TRBJ2-3; D unresolved. CDR1 is NSQYPW and CDR2 is LRSPGD in the germline V gene (reference sequence). V lost 6 bases and J 0 bases, leaving 10 bases between the germline ends. The CDR3 totals 14 residues. The covered CDR3 bases are TGCACCTGCAGCGATCTGATTAGTGCAGAA. It codes for CTCSDLISAE. The CDR3, in full, reads CTCSDLISAETLYF. Full variable domain (rest looked up from reference TRBV1 and TRBJ2-3): VTLLEQNPRWRLVPRGQAVNLRCILKNSQYPWMSWYQQDLQKQLQWLFTLRSPGDKEVKSLPGADYLATRVTDTELRLQVANMSQGRTLYCTCSDLISAETLYFGSGTRLTVL.

This clone was found many times. Genes and germline come from the mouse. The CDR3 is cut off 4 residues early in the read; its end comes from the germline J gene. The rearrangement uses TRBV13-3 and TRBJ1-2, with 8 positions matching TRBD1. CDR1 is NNHDY, CDR2 SYVADS, per germline. There are 13 residues in the CDR3. The V segment lost 6 bases and the J segment 4 bases; nucleotides outside the gene matches: 5. The sequenced CDR3 bases are TGTGCCAGCACCGGGACAGGCGCCTCC. Translated: CASTGTGAS. The entire CDR3 is CASTGTGASDYTF.

Only a few counts were recorded for this clone. The listed genes are named as in mouse. The read terminates 4 residues ahead of where the CDR3 ends, so the germline J gene completes it. This rearrangement joins TRBV13-3 to TRBJ2-7, with TRBD2 identical over 7 bases. This CDR3 region has 15 residues. Germline lookup yields CDR1 NNHDY and CDR2 SYVADS. V gave up 5 bases and J gave up 0 bases; unmatched junction bases: 8. The covered CDR3 bases are TGTGCCAGCAGCCCTCCGGGACTGAGCTCCTAT. Translating it yields CASSPPGLSSY. The whole CDR3 protein reads CASSPPGLSSYEQYF.